This record covers a single T cell receptor (beta chain). This sample was taken from a study of blood T cell repertoires in COVID-19. Across the study: Samples came from the United States, Italy and Spain, spanning acute and convalescent COVID-19. PBMCs, B-cell-depleted T cells, or T cells provided the cDNA or gDNA that made up the material.

Profiled with immunoSEQ multiplex PCR; TCRdb holds only in-frame clones, not every one. Of 70,000 to 75,000 clones listed, approximately 80% are singletons. This clonotype originated in an elderly woman with active or convalescent COVID-19. Sequenced material: peripheral blood.

The CDR3 here is CASSPTSGSYEQYF. CDR3 sequence (DNA): TGTGCCAGCTCACCAACTAGCGGGAGTTACGAGCAGTACTTC. The J gene is TRBJ2-7, the V gene TRBV18, with 11 nucleotides matching TRBD2. This CDR3 is built from 14 residues. CDR1 is KGHSH and CDR2 is LQKENI in the germline V gene. Trimming cost V 2 bases and J 4 bases; bases outside gene matches: 1.